Sequencing of this T cell receptor (beta chain) was carried out in a study of T cells in Graves' hyperthyroidism and ophthalmopathy. Amplified TCR beta CDR3 regions derived from RNA transcripts. First-round RT-PCR targeting the TCR CDR3 was performed with the HTBI primer set. Each CDR3 protein is one row after TCRdb ran MiXCR on the multiplex PCR reads. The repertoire holds 400,000 to 600,000 distinct CDR3 sequences, with less than 25% as singletons. Broader study findings: A model of 13 V-J features distinguished ophthalmopathy from stable hyperthyroidism.

The CDR3 has 14 residues. The V end was cut by 0 bases, the J end by 4 bases, with 9 bases between. Germline V gene sequence: CDR1 SGHTA, CDR2 FQGNSA. This clonotype was detected ten times or more. The antigen is not known. The chain combines TRBV7-2 with TRBJ1-2; tentative D call: TRBD1 (6 bases). The material sequenced was blood. The clonotype comes from a man between 18 and 29 years old with Graves' hyperthyroidism. The CDR3 DNA sequence: TGTGCCAGCAGCTTAGCCGGGACAACCTATGGCTACACCTTC. This sequence encodes CASSLAGTTYGYTF.